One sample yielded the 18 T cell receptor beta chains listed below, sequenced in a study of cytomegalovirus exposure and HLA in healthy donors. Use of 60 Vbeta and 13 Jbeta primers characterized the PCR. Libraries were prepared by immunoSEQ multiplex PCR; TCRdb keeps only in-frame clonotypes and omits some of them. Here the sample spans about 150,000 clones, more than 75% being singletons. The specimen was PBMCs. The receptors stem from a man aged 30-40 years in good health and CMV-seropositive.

The CDR3 spells CASSLGRLAGGADQETQYF. The CDR3 nucleotides read TGTGCCAGCAGCTTGGGGCGGCTAGCGGGGGGCGCTGACCAAGAGACCCAGTACTTC. This chain joins TRBV7-2 and TRBJ2-5, with 11 bases fitting TRBD2. CDR1 SGHTA and CDR2 FQGNSA come from the germline V gene. The CDR3 loop spans 19 amino acids. V was pared by 3 bases and J by 0 bases, with 12 bases of the junction left unmatched.

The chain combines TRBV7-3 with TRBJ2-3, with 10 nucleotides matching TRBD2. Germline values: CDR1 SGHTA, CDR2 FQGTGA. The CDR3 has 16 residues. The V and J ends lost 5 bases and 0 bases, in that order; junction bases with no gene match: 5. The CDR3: CASSTGLAASTDTQYF. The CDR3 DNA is TGTGCCAGCAGCACCGGACTAGCGGCTAGCACAGATACGCAGTATTTT.

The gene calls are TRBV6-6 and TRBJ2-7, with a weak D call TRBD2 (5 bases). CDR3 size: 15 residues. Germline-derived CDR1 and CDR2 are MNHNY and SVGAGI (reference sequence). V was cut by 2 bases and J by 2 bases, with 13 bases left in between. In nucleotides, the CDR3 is TGTGCCAGCAGTTACGGGGTTAGCGTGACCTACGAGCAGTACTTC. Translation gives CASSYGVSVTYEQYF.

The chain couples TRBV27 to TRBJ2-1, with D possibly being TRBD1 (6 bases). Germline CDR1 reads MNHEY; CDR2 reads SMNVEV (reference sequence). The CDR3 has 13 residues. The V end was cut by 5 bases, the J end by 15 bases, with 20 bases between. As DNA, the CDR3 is TGTGCCAGCAGTCCTACTCCAGGGGATCGGCGGTTCTTC. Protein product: CASSPTPGDRRFF.

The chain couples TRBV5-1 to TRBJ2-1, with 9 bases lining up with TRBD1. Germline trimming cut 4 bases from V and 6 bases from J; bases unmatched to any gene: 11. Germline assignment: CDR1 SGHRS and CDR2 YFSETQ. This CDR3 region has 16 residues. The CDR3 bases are TGCGCCAGCAGCGCGAACAGGGGGCAATATTTCAATGAGCAGTTCTTC. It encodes CASSANRGQYFNEQFF.

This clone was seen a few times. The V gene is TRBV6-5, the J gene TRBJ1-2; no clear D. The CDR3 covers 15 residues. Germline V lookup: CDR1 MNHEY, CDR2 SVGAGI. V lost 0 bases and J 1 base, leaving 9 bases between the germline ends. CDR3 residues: CASSYSSASNYGYTF. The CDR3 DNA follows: TGTGCCAGCAGTTACTCGAGTGCTAGTAACTATGGCTACACCTTC.

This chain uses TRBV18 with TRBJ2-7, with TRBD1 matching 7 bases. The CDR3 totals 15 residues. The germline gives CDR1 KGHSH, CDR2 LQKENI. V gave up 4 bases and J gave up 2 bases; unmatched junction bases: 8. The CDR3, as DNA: TGTGCCAGCTCACAAGGACAGGTCAGGACCTACGAGCAGTACTTC. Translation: CASSQGQVRTYEQYF.

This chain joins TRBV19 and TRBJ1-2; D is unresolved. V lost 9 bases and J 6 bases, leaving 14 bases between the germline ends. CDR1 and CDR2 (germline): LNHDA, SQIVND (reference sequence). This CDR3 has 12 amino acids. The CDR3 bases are TGTGCCAGCGCTTTTGAGAGGAATGGCTACACCTTC. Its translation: CASAFERNGYTF. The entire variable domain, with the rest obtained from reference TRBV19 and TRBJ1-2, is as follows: DGGITQSPKYLFRKEGQNVTLSCEQNLNHDAMYWYRQDPGQGLRLIYYSQIVNDFQKGDIAEGYSVSREKKESFPLTVTSAQKNPTAFYLCASAFERNGYTFGSGTRLTVV.

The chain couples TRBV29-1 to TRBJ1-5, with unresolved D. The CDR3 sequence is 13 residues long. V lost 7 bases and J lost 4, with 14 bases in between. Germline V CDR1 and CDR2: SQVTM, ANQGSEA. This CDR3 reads CSADPGGNQPQHF. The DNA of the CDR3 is TGCAGCGCAGATCCAGGAGGAAATCAGCCCCAGCATTTT.

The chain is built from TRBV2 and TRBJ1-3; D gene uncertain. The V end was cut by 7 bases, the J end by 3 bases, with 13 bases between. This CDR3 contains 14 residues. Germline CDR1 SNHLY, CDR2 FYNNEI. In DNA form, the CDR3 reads TGTGCCAGCAAAGATCAGAGCGGTGGAAACACCATATATTTT. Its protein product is CASKDQSGGNTIYF.

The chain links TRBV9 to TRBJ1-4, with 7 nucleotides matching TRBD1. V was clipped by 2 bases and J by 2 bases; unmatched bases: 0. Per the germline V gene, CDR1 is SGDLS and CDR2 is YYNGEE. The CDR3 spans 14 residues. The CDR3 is CASSVDRTNEKLFF. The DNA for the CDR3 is TGTGCCAGCAGCGTGGACAGGACTAATGAAAAACTGTTTTTT.

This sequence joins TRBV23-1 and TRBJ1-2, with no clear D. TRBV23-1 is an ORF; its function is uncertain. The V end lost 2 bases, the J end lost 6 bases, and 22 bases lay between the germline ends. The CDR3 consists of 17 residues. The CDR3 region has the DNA TGCGCCAGCAGTCAAAATCCGAGGGTTTTAGGAGTCCATGGCTACACCTTC. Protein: CASSQNPRVLGVHGYTF.

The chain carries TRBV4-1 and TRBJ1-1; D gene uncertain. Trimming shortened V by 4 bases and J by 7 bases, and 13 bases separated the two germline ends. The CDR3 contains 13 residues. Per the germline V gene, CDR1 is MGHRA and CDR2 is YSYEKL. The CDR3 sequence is CASSPLDTGEAFF. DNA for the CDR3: TGCGCCAGCAGCCCCCTGGATACGGGTGAAGCTTTCTTT.

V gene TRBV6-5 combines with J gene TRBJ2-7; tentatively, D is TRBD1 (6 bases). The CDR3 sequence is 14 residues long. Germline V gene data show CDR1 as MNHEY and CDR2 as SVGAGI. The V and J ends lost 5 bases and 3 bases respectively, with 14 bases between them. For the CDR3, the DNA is TGTGCCAGCAGTCCCCGGGACACCAACTACGAGCAGTACTTC. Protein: CASSPRDTNYEQYF.

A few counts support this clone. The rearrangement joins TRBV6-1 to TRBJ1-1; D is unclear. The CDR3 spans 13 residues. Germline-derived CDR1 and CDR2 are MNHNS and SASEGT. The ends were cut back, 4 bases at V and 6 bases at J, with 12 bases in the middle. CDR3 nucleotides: TGTGCCAGCAGTGTATTCCCAGGCGCTGAAGCTTTCTTT. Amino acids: CASSVFPGAEAFF.

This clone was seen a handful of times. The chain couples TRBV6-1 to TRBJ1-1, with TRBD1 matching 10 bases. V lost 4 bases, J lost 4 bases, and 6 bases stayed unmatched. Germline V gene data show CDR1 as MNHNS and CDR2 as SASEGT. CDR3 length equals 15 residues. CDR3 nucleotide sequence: TGTGCCAGCAGTGCCTTCGGGACAGGGGTCACTGAAGCTTTCTTT. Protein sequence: CASSAFGTGVTEAFF.

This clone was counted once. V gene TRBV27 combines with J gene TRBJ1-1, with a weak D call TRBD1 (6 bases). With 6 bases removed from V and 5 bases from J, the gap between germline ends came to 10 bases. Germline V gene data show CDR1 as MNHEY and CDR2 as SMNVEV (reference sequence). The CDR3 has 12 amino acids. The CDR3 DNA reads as TGTGCCAGCAGCACAGGGTCTACTGAAGCTTTCTTT. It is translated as CASSTGSTEAFF.

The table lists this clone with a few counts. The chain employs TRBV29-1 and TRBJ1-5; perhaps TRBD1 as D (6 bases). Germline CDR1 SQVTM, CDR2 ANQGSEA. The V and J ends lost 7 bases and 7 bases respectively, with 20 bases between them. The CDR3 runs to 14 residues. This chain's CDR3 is CSARLQGANQPQHF. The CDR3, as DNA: TGCAGCGCTAGATTACAGGGAGCGAACCAGCCCCAGCATTTT.